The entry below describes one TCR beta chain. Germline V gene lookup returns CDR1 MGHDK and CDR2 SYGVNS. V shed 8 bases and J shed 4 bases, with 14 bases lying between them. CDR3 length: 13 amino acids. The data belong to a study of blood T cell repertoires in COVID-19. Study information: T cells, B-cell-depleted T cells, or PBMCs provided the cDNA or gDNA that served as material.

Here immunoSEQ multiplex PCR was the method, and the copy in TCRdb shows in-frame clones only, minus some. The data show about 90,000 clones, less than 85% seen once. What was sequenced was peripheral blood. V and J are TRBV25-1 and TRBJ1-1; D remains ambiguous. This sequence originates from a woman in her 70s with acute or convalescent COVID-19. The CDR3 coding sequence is TGTGCCAGCGGAGTCGACGCTGGCACTGAAGCTTTCTTT. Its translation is CASGVDAGTEAFF.